Below are 31 T cell receptor beta chains sequenced from a single sample in a study of blood T cell repertoires in COVID-19. Assay used: immunoSEQ multiplex PCR; TCRdb lists only in-frame clones, some missing. The table lists 68,000 or so clones, 65% to 80% of them singletons. Sequencing input: peripheral blood. The origin of the receptors is a human donor in a cohort sampled during active COVID-19.

This clone occurred once. The V and J genes are TRBV23-1 and TRBJ2-7; a weak D match, TRBD1 (6 bases). TRBV23-1 is recorded as an ORF, its role being uncertain. Trimming removed 3 bases from V and 3 bases from J, with 12 bases in between. The CDR3 has 14 amino acids. The CDR3 is CASSHDCRGYEQYF. Here the CDR3 DNA reads TGCGCCAGCAGTCATGACTGCAGGGGCTACGAGCAGTACTTC.

The chain combines TRBV10-3 with TRBJ2-7; 14 bases agree with TRBD2. Looked up from germline, CDR1 is ENHRY and CDR2 is SYGVKD. V lost 8 bases to trimming and J lost 5 bases; unmatched junction nucleotides: 5. The CDR3 covers 14 residues. CDR3 coding DNA: TGTGCCATCCGACGGACTAGCGGGAGGAACGAGCAGTACTTC. Translation gives CAIRRTSGRNEQYF.

The chain couples TRBV3-1 (or the pseudogene TRBV3-2) to TRBJ1-4, with TRBD1 identical over 9 bases. V was clipped by 4 bases and J by 11 bases; unmatched bases: 11. Germline CDR1 and CDR2: LGHDT and YNNKEL (reference sequence). The CDR3 runs 15 residues. In nucleotides, the CDR3 is TGTGCCAGCAGCCTAAGTGGACAGGGGTTGGGGAAACTGTTTTTT. It specifies CASSLSGQGLGKLFF.

The chain has TRBV2 and TRBJ2-7, with a possible D match to TRBD1 (6 bases). Trimming shortened V by 7 bases and J by 0 bases, and 13 bases separated the two germline ends. The CDR3 contains 14 residues. Germline values: CDR1 SNHLY, CDR2 FYNNEI. Written as DNA, the CDR3 is TGTGCCAGCAAAGGGGGACCGAGCTCCTACGAGCAGTACTTC. Protein product: CASKGGPSSYEQYF.

The V gene is TRBV6-5, the J gene TRBJ2-3, with TRBD2 matching 12 bases. CDR1 MNHEY and CDR2 SVGAGI come from the germline V gene. The CDR3 runs to 16 residues. The ends lost 4 bases at V and 3 bases at J; junction bases unmatched: 5. CDR3 protein: CASSFGLAGRTDTQYF. For the CDR3, the DNA is TGTGCCAGCAGTTTTGGACTAGCGGGGCGAACAGATACGCAGTATTTT.

The chain employs TRBV9 and TRBJ2-3; D is unresolved. The V and J ends lost 7 bases and 3 bases respectively, with 6 bases between them. Looked up from germline, CDR1 is SGDLS and CDR2 is YYNGEE. The CDR3 has 11 residues. CDR3 DNA: TGTGCCAGCTCTCGTACAGATACGCAGTATTTT. Its protein product is CASSRTDTQYF.

This rearrangement joins TRBV7-9 to TRBJ2-1; 7 nucleotides line up with TRBD2. The V gene's germline CDR1 is SEHNR and CDR2 FQNEAQ (reference sequence). J lost 5 bases, V lost 4 bases, and 11 bases had no gene match. This CDR3 contains 16 residues. This chain's CDR3 is CASSSPGGGTDNEQFF. CDR3 bases: TGTGCCAGCAGCTCACCCGGGGGAGGGACCGACAATGAGCAGTTCTTC.

The chain recombines TRBV7-2 with TRBJ2-1; no clear D gene. Trimming shortened V by 8 bases and J by 3 bases, and 5 bases separated the two germline ends. Germline values: CDR1 SGHTA, CDR2 FQGNSA. This CDR3 region has 11 residues. CDR3 loop: CASSYYNEQFF. As DNA, the CDR3 is TGTGCCAGCTCCTACTACAATGAGCAGTTCTTC.

The table lists this clone with a count of one. Other nucleotide sequences in the sample specify the same CDR3. V usage is TRBV5-1 and J usage is TRBJ1-6, with D possibly being TRBD1 (5 bases). Deletions cut 0 bases from V and 9 bases from J, with 13 bases between. The CDR3 extends over 15 amino acids. Germline V CDR1 and CDR2: SGHRS, YFSETQ. The CDR3 DNA sequence: TGCGCCAGCAGCTTGGAGGAGGGGAGCGGTTCACCCCTCCACTTT. This translates into CASSLEEGSGSPLHF. Full variable domain (rest looked up from reference TRBV5-1 and TRBJ1-6): KAGVTQTPRYLIKTRGQQVTLSCSPISGHRSVSWYQQTPGQGLQFLFEYFSETQRNKGNFPGRFSGRQFSNSRSEMNVSTLELGDSALYLCASSLEEGSGSPLHFGNGTRLTVT.

CDR3 protein: CASSQGGRDGNTIYF. For the CDR3, the DNA is TGTGCCAGCAGCCAAGGCGGCAGGGATGGGAACACCATATATTTT. V and J are TRBV3-1 (or the pseudogene TRBV3-2) and TRBJ1-3; D might be TRBD1 (5 bases). The CDR3 spans 15 residues. Per the germline V gene, CDR1 is LGHDT and CDR2 is YNNKEL (reference sequence). V was pared by 1 base and J by 7 bases, with 14 bases between.

J is TRBJ1-1 and V is TRBV11-2; TRBD1 is a possible D gene (5 bases). V lost 3 bases and J 3 bases, leaving 14 bases between the germline ends. The germline V gene encodes CDR1 SGHAT and CDR2 FQNNGV. The CDR3 contains 15 residues. CDR3 amino acids: CASSFGGSSDTEAFF. CDR3 bases: TGTGCCAGCAGCTTCGGGGGGTCGAGCGACACTGAAGCTTTCTTT.

This clone was seen a single time. V is TRBV20-1 and J is TRBJ2-5, with 8 bases matching TRBD1. This CDR3 has 11 residues. Germline V lookup: CDR1 DFQATT, CDR2 SNEGSKA (reference sequence). Trimming cost V 6 bases and J 4 bases; bases outside gene matches: 1. This chain's CDR3 is CSAQGAETQYF. In DNA form, the CDR3 reads TGCAGTGCGCAGGGGGCAGAGACCCAGTACTTC.

The chain recombines TRBV5-6 with TRBJ1-2, with 9 nucleotides matching TRBD1. V trimming: 4 bases; J trimming: 8 bases; junction bases outside the gene matches: 6. Germline V gene lookup returns CDR1 SGHDT and CDR2 YYEEEE. This CDR3 has 13 amino acids. CDR3 in DNA: TGTGCCAGCAGCCGCGGGACAGGGAAGGGCTACACCTTC. Encoded protein: CASSRGTGKGYTF.

This chain connects TRBV6-5 to TRBJ2-7, with 7 bases lining up with TRBD1. Losses at the gene ends were 5 bases for V and 7 bases for J; bases not matched to a gene: 5. Germline assignment: CDR1 MNHEY and CDR2 SVGAGI. The CDR3 is 12 residues long. CDR3 sequence: CASSTGDWEQYF. CDR3 DNA: TGTGCCAGCAGTACAGGGGATTGGGAGCAGTACTTC.

The chain links TRBV6-1 to TRBJ1-4; the D is unclear. There are 16 residues in the CDR3. Germline V CDR1 and CDR2: MNHNS, SASEGT. The V gene lost 3 bases and the J gene lost 7 bases, with 18 bases spanning the gap. For the CDR3, the DNA is TGTGCCAGCAGTGACCAACCTTCCGCGGCCCTTGAAAAACTGTTTTTT. It codes for CASSDQPSAALEKLFF.

This clone was seen more than once but under ten times. This chain joins TRBV28 and TRBJ2-3, with TRBD2 as a possible D gene (6 bases). The CDR3 contains 14 residues. Germline CDR1 is MDHEN and CDR2 is SYDVKM. Trimming shortened V by 5 bases and J by 2 bases, and 11 bases separated the two germline ends. As DNA, the CDR3 is TGTGCCAGCAGTGCTAGCGCCTACACAGATACGCAGTATTTT. It codes for CASSASAYTDTQYF.

This clone was counted between two and nine times. This chain uses TRBV11-2 with TRBJ2-7; 7 bases align to TRBD1. Germline CDR1 and CDR2: SGHAT and FQNNGV. The length of the CDR3 is 15 residues. J gave up 7 bases and V 5 bases, and 14 bases lay outside the gene matches. The CDR3 reads CASSPVGTASGEQYF. The CDR3, as DNA: TGTGCCAGCAGCCCTGTCGGGACAGCCAGTGGGGAGCAGTACTTC. Filled out from reference TRBV11-2 and TRBJ2-7, the complete variable domain reads EAGVAQSPRYKIIEKRQSVAFWCNPISGHATLYWYQQILGQGPKLLIQFQNNGVVDDSQLPKDRFSAERLKGVDSTLKIQPAKLEDSAVYLCASSPVGTASGEQYFGPGTRLTVT.

CDR3: CASSRAGYEETQYF. The CDR3 coding sequence is TGTGCCAGCAGCAGGGCAGGGTATGAGGAGACCCAGTACTTC. The V gene is TRBV5-4, the J gene TRBJ2-5; a weak D match, TRBD1 (5 bases). The CDR3 spans 14 residues. V lost 4 bases, J lost 5 bases, and 15 bases lay in between. CDR1 SGHNT and CDR2 YYREEE come from the germline V gene (reference sequence).

This chain connects TRBV6-5 to TRBJ1-1; no clear D gene. The CDR3 is 13 amino acids. V lost 7 bases and J 1 base, leaving 10 bases between the germline ends. Germline V gene sequence: CDR1 MNHEY, CDR2 SVGAGI. This CDR3 is CASTYQRNTEAFF. The CDR3 nucleotides are TGTGCCAGCACCTATCAACGGAACACTGAAGCTTTCTTT.

The chain recombines TRBV5-6 with TRBJ2-6, with 11 bases that match TRBD1. Germline V CDR1 and CDR2: SGHDT, YYEEEE. The CDR3 is 16 residues long. With 6 bases clipped from V and 3 bases from J, the junction kept 5 bases outside the gene matches. The CDR3 region is CASKRTGGGGANVLTF. CDR3 nucleotide sequence: TGTGCCAGCAAACGGACAGGGGGCGGTGGGGCCAACGTCCTGACTTTC.

V and J are TRBV19 and TRBJ1-1; D perhaps matches TRBD1 (6 bases). Germline V gene lookup returns CDR1 LNHDA and CDR2 SQIVND (reference sequence). V lost 4 bases to trimming and J lost 10 bases, with 13 bases between them. CDR3 size: 12 residues. CDR3 sequence: CASSNSRGPAFF. Written as DNA, the CDR3 is TGTGCCAGTAGTAACAGCAGGGGACCAGCTTTCTTT.

This chain joins TRBV12-5 and TRBJ2-3; the match to TRBD1 covers 10 bases. Germline CDR1 reads LGHNT; CDR2 reads FRNRAP. With V trimmed by 7 bases and J by 3 bases, 10 bases remained unmatched. CDR3 length: 16 amino acids. Here the CDR3 reads CASAPGQGSPTDTQYF. For the CDR3, the DNA is TGTGCTAGTGCACCGGGACAGGGGTCCCCGACAGATACGCAGTATTTT.

The chain joins TRBV6-6 to TRBJ1-6, with D unresolved. The CDR3 extends over 16 amino acids. The germline V gene encodes CDR1 MNHNY and CDR2 SVGAGI (reference sequence). With 2 bases removed from V and 8 bases from J, the gap between germline ends came to 16 bases. CDR3 sequence (DNA): TGTGCCAGCAGTTACGGTTTTATCGGGAGTTATTCACCCCTCCACTTT. Protein product: CASSYGFIGSYSPLHF.

The chain employs TRBV3-1 (or the pseudogene TRBV3-2) and TRBJ2-7; perhaps TRBD2 as D (6 bases). Germline V gene data show CDR1 as LGHDT and CDR2 as YNNKEL (reference sequence). Trimming removed 4 bases at V and 3 bases at J, with 10 bases between. There are 13 residues in the CDR3. CDR3 sequence reads: CASSPLGGYEQYF. CDR3 DNA sequence: TGTGCCAGCAGCCCCCTCGGGGGCTACGAGCAGTACTTC.

This clone was counted between two and nine times. CDR3 in DNA: TGTGCCAGCAGTTTAAGGGGGGGGTTTGGACGTGAGCAGTTCTTC. It yields the protein CASSLRGGFGREQFF. The gene calls are TRBV28 and TRBJ2-1, with D possibly being TRBD2 (7 bases). The CDR3 contains 15 residues. CDR1 and CDR2 from the germline V gene are MDHEN and SYDVKM. Trimming removed 2 bases from V and 9 bases from J, with 17 bases in between.

This chain links TRBV7-6 with TRBJ2-1, with D tentatively TRBD1 (5 bases). Germline CDR1 is SGHVS and CDR2 is FNYEAQ. This CDR3 region has 15 residues. V was shortened by 5 bases and J by 5 bases, with 16 bases between the two germline ends. The CDR3 spells CASSTGTGPHNEQFF. Here the CDR3 DNA reads TGTGCCAGCAGCACAGGCACCGGGCCTCACAATGAGCAGTTCTTC.

The chain uses TRBV5-1 and TRBJ2-1, with D unclear. The CDR3 covers 14 residues. Germline V lookup: CDR1 SGHRS, CDR2 YFSETQ. The germline V and J ends were trimmed by 0 bases and 4 bases, with 8 bases remaining between them. Here the CDR3 reads CASSLEASYNEQFF. The CDR3 nucleotides are TGCGCCAGCAGCTTGGAAGCGAGTTACAATGAGCAGTTCTTC.

V gene TRBV28 combines with J gene TRBJ1-2, with D possibly being TRBD1 (6 bases). CDR3 size: 15 residues. The ends were cut back, 1 base at V and 4 bases at J, with 13 bases in the middle. CDR1 is MDHEN and CDR2 is SYDVKM in the germline V gene. Here the CDR3 DNA reads TGTGCCAGCAGTTTATCCACGGGGGGCGGCTATGGCTACACCTTC. This encodes CASSLSTGGGYGYTF.

The chain is built from TRBV19 and TRBJ1-1; 7 positions match TRBD1. CDR1 is LNHDA, CDR2 SQIVND, per germline (reference sequence). The junction had 7 bases not matched to a gene; V was cut back by 3 bases and J by 6 bases. The CDR3 sequence is 14 residues long. The CDR3 loop is CASSMSQGVAEAFF. The CDR3 DNA follows: TGTGCCAGTAGTATGTCCCAGGGGGTGGCTGAAGCTTTCTTT.

The chain combines TRBV25-1 with TRBJ2-7, with D perhaps matching TRBD1 (6 bases). Germline assignment: CDR1 MGHDK and CDR2 SYGVNS. V lost 2 bases, J lost 1 base, and 12 bases lay in between. CDR3 size: 15 residues. The CDR3 region has the DNA TGTGCCAGCAGTGAAGTCGGCAGGGGATCCTACGAGCAGTACTTC. Translation: CASSEVGRGSYEQYF.

V usage is TRBV9 and J usage is TRBJ2-5; D perhaps matches TRBD1 (5 bases). Trimming shortened V by 4 bases and J by 5 bases, and 12 bases separated the two germline ends. In germline, CDR1 is SGDLS, CDR2 YYNGEE. This CDR3 region has 13 residues. CDR3 residues: CASSPQVYETQYF. The CDR3 nucleotides are TGTGCCAGCAGCCCACAGGTGTACGAGACCCAGTACTTC.